The entry below describes one T cell receptor (beta chain). The specificity of this receptor is unknown. No base quality information exists; no much larger clone differs at one position. The data stem from a study of PD-1 blockade in classical Hodgkin lymphoma (dated by TCRdb to between 2020 and 2021). Background on the whole study: Nivolumab dosing was 3 mg/kg intravenously every 2 weeks, continuing until either disease progression or unacceptable toxicity. The study used CyTOF and TCR beta sequencing to define a peripheral blood immune signature of response to PD-1 blockade in classical Hodgkin lymphoma. Overall study results and their limits: Trial patients with a complete response had baseline diversity similar to that of newly diagnosed patients, while partial responders and progressors had significantly lower diversity. Lower diversity was seen in patients whose nivolumab began less than 1 year after ASCT, and these patients were left out of later analyses so that immune reconstitution would not confound the results. The study was limited to a single clinical trial cohort, and causes of repertoire differences, possibly disease activity or prior therapy, remained undefined. By C4D1, a significant rise was seen in CD4+ TCR diversity but not in CD8+ TCR diversity (p=0.0027 vs p=0.16), and the rise was most apparent among complete responders (p=0.02). Baseline TCR diversity was reported to be lower in newly diagnosed patients than in healthy donors and to be lower still in relapsed/refractory patients.

This sample's time point label indicates: cycle 2 day 1 (C2D1) of nivolumab. Relapse after autologous stem cell transplantation had occurred in all trial patients, and cohorts A, B and C were distinguished by prior brentuximab vedotin exposure. A total of under 70 patients with relapsed/refractory classical Hodgkin lymphoma made up the trial cohort, and each patient's best overall response was complete response, partial response or progressive disease. Trial patients were treated with single-agent nivolumab in the multi-cohort phase II CheckMate 205 trial. An independent review committee assessed best overall response using the 2007 International Working Group response criteria. Trial PBMCs were collected just before the start of nivolumab (C1D1) and during therapy at cycle 2 day 1 and cycle 4 day 1. Peripheral blood was collected in 8 mL Vacutainer Cell Preparation Tubes, from which PBMCs were isolated by centrifugation and then cryopreserved.

Genomic DNA was isolated using the Qiagen DNeasy kit from unsorted PBMCs as well as from negatively selected CD4+ and CD8+ fractions. TCR beta CDR3 regions were subjected to amplification by immunoSEQ multiplex PCR with primers that anneal to V and J segments. A synthetic immune receptor repertoire was used to minimize amplification bias, and any residual bias was removed computationally once sequencing was done. The paper's data handling went like this. Custom Python scripts were used to quantify repertoire diversity as the Shannon entropy index. Unsorted, CD4+ and CD8+ repertoires were analyzed separately, except in combined analyses where CD4+ and CD8+ sequences were merged in silico. A clone counted as expanded when the clone's frequency after treatment rose at least 2-fold relative to C1D1, and clones undetected at baseline were given a pseudocount of 0.5. Clones with 0 or 1 copy at C1D1 were classified as singleton clones, and clones with 2 or more copies were classified as non-singleton clones. By matching protein sequences in sorted samples from the same patient, clones expanded in unsorted samples were annotated as CD4+, CD8+ or unknown. Wilcoxon tests were applied to paired samples to test diversity changes from C1D1 to C4D1. The table was pulled from immuneACCESS by TCRdb, which kept in-frame rearrangements only. Such tables lose some clones; where checked, under half of the loss comes from unresolved V genes, and the rest has no known cause. The V and J calls and clone size were taken over from that table, and D and trimming were inferred from the DNA. For this sample there are some 25,000 clones; around 69% appear just once. The ten largest account for 10% to 15% of the sample.

For CDR1 and CDR2, the germline V gene (reference sequence) lists GTSNPN and SVGIG. The CDR3 starts with the cysteine, ends with the phenylalanine, and has 14 residues. Only the CDR3 DNA stays, 42 bases, in frame from base 1. At the junction V is shortened by 0 bases and J by 5 bases; bases outside the gene matches: 1. Material: peripheral blood mononuclear cells (PBMCs), obtained before the second cycle of nivolumab. The source is a human donor with classical Hodgkin lymphoma. Recombination connected TRBV30 to TRBJ1-6; 7 bases in the middle match TRBD1. The sequence in DNA is TGTGCCTGGAGTGTGGACAGGAATAATTCACCCCTCCACTTT. This sequence encodes CAWSVDRNNSPLHF. Reference TRBV30 and TRBJ1-6 genes cover what lies past the CDR3, so the full variable domain is SQTIHQWPATLVQPVGSPLSLECTVEGTSNPNLYWYRQAAGRGLQLLFYSVGIGQISSEVPQNLSASRPQDRQFILSSKKLLLSDSGFYLCAWSVDRNNSPLHFGNGTRLTVT.